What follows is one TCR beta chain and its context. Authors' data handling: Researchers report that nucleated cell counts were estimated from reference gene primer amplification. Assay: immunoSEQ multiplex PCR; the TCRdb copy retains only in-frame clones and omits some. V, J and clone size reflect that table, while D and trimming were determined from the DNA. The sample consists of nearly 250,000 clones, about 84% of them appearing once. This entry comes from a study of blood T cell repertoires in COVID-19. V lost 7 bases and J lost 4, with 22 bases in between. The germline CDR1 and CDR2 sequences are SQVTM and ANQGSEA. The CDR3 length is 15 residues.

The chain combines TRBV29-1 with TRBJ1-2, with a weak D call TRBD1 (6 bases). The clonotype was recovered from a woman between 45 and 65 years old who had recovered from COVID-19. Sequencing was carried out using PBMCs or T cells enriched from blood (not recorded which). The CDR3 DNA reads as TGCAGCGCCGGAGATATACAGGGATCCGGCTATGGCTACACCTTC. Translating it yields CSAGDIQGSGYGYTF.